This T cell receptor (beta chain) was recorded in a study of Ad26.COV2.S vaccination and SARS-CoV-2 variants. On the study more broadly: Ad26.COV2.S, an intramuscular injection, was given once or twice 56 days apart. Study-wide results and caveats: Vaccine recipients had higher spike-specific TCR breadth than placebo recipients.

The treatment was: roughly 20 received Ad26.COV2.S at low or high dose, single or two shots; about 5 received placebo; per-sample allocation not given. Sampling took place 63 days after the first vaccine or placebo injection. As concerns this clone: Its antigen is unknown. This sample includes further DNA sequences coding for the same CDR3.

The length of the CDR3 is 11 residues. The V end was cut by 6 bases, the J end by 8 bases, with 10 bases between. Sequencing used immunoSEQ multiplex PCR; TCRdb keeps in-frame clones, though not all of them. The sample has hundreds of thousands of clones, around 92% seen once. This specimen consisted of peripheral blood, obtained in a trial of Ad26.COV2.S vaccine versus placebo. The chain employs TRBV12-3 or TRBV12-4 and TRBJ1-1; D not resolved. This receptor was identified in a person aged 18-60 years who received the Ad26.COV2.S COVID-19 vaccine or a placebo. CDR3 sequence reads: CASSWATEAFF. CDR3 in DNA: TGTGCCAGCAGCTGGGCAACGGAAGCTTTCTTT.